This T cell receptor (beta chain) was sequenced during a study of patients and donors after allogeneic stem cell transplantation. MiXCR was run by TCRdb on the RT-PCR reads, yielding one entry per CDR3 protein. Here the sample spans roughly 200,000 distinct CDR3 sequences, 38% being singletons. This clonotype was found a few times. Trimming pared 0 bases from V and 2 bases from J, leaving 9 bases between. The CDR3 covers 15 residues. The germline V gene encodes CDR1 SGHTA and CDR2 FQGNSA. This clonotype was obtained from a human donor who was either an allogeneic HSCT recipient or a stem cell or donor lymphocyte infusion donor (not recorded which). It is not recorded whose cells these are; they may come from a transplant donor. Sequenced input: blood, either unsorted or a sorted T cell fraction (not recorded which). The chain uses TRBV7-2 and TRBJ2-3, with a weak D call TRBD2 (6 bases). The CDR3 region has the DNA TGTGCCAGCAGCTTAGCCAGCGGGCCCACAGATACGCAGTATTTT. As protein: CASSLASGPTDTQYF.